The clone carrying this T cell receptor beta chain occurred a few times. These data originate in a study of blood T cells in healthy people across ages. The authors ran a second PCR of 7 to 11 cycles using a sample-barcoded 5' primer and a J-beta primer mix. TCRdb ran MiXCR on the 5' RACE reads and lists one entry per CDR3 protein. Here the sample spans about 940,000 distinct CDR3 sequences, around 48% being singletons. The CDR3 contains 20 residues. Germline V lookup: CDR1 SGHAT, CDR2 FQNNGV. V lost 3 bases, J lost 0 bases, and 15 bases stayed unmatched. Sequences were obtained from blood. This sequence joins TRBV11-2 and TRBJ2-5; 11 bases line up with TRBD2. The clonotype originates from a man aged 30 to 39 in good health. The CDR3 nucleotides read TGTGCCAGCAGCTTCCCCCTGACTAGCGGGGCCGCCAATTACCAAGAGACCCAGTACTTC. The encoded protein is CASSFPLTSGAANYQETQYF.